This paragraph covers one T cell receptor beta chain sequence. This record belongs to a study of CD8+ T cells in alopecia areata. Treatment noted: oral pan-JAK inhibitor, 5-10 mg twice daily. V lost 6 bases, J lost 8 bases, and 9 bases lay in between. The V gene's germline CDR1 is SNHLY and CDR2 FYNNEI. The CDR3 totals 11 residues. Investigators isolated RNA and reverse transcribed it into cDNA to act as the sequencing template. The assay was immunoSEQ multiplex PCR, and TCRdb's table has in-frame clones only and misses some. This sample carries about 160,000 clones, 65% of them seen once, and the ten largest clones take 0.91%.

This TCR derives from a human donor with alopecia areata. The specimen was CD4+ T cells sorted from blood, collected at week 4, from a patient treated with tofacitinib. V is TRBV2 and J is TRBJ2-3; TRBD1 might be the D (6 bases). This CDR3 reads CASSPRGTQYF. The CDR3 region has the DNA TGTGCCAGCAGCCCCAGGGGTACGCAGTATTTT. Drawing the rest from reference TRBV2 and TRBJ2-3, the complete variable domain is EPEVTQTPSHQVTQMGQEVILRCVPISNHLYFYWYRQILGQKVEFLVSFYNNEISEKSEIFDDQFSVERPDGSNFTLKIRSTKLEDSAMYFCASSPRGTQYFGPGTRLTVL.